These 8 T cell receptor beta chains were all obtained from the same sample, sequenced in a study of T-cell memory formation after mild COVID-19. TCRdb analysed the 5' RACE reads with MiXCR anew, one entry per CDR3 protein. This table holds fewer than 350,000 distinct CDR3 sequences, less than 20% found once. The source material was PBMCs or a T cell subset sorted from them (not recorded which). The origin of the receptors is a man younger than 30 who had mild COVID-19 (a few samples of this study predate the infection). Cell type and time point are not known.

V usage is TRBV20-1 and J usage is TRBJ1-5, with 7 positions matching TRBD1. CDR3 length equals 13 residues. Germline trimming cut 5 bases from V and 6 bases from J; bases unmatched to any gene: 7. Looked up from germline, CDR1 is DFQATT and CDR2 is SNEGSKA (reference sequence). The DNA of the CDR3 is TGCAGTGCTGGTGACAGGGTGCCTCAGCCCCAGCATTTT. This translates into CSAGDRVPQPQHF.

The sample holds many counts of this clonotype. The rearrangement joins TRBV4-3 to TRBJ2-5; no clear D gene. CDR3 length equals 15 residues. In germline, CDR1 is LGHNA, CDR2 YSLEER. The ends were cut back, 0 bases at V and 5 bases at J, with 13 bases in the middle. The CDR3 is CASSQEANRPETQYF. In DNA form, the CDR3 reads TGCGCCAGCAGCCAAGAGGCCAACCGCCCGGAGACCCAGTACTTC.

This clonotype was counted between two and nine times. The chain uses TRBV6-1 and TRBJ1-1, with TRBD1 as a possible D gene (5 bases). CDR1 is MNHNS and CDR2 is SASEGT in the germline V gene. CDR3 length: 15 residues. Trimming stripped 6 bases from V and 3 bases from J, with 17 bases between. The CDR3 region has the DNA TGTGCCAGCAGGATTGTCTGGGGCGGGGACACTGAAGCTTTCTTT. It codes for CASRIVWGGDTEAFF.

V is TRBV7-2 and J is TRBJ2-1; 11 bases are shared with TRBD2. In germline, CDR1 is SGHTA, CDR2 FQGNSA. The CDR3 runs to 20 residues. Germline trimming cut 4 bases from V and 7 bases from J; bases unmatched to any gene: 21. CDR3 in DNA: TGTGCCAGCAGCTCAACCGGGACTAGCGGTATCAAAATAACTGGGAATGAGCAGTTCTTC. Translation: CASSSTGTSGIKITGNEQFF. The full variable domain, completed using reference TRBV7-2 and TRBJ2-1, is GAGVSQSPSNKVTEKGKDVELRCDPISGHTALYWYRQSLGQGLEFLIYFQGNSAPDKSGLPSDRFSAERTGGSVSTLTIQRTQQEDSAVYLCASSSTGTSGIKITGNEQFFGPGTRLTVL.

This clonotype was picked up a small number of times. The chain combines TRBV5-8 with TRBJ2-7; tentatively, D is TRBD2 (6 bases). Trimming shortened V by 4 bases and J by 7 bases, and 15 bases separated the two germline ends. In germline, CDR1 is SGHTS, CDR2 YDEGEE. This CDR3 has 13 residues. CDR3 sequence (DNA): TGTGCCAGCAGCGCGGGGTACGGGGATGAGCAGTACGTC. Encoded protein: CASSAGYGDEQYV.

V usage is TRBV15 and J usage is TRBJ1-2; no clear D. V shed 4 bases and J shed 2 bases, with 8 bases lying between them. The CDR3 has 13 residues. Germline-derived CDR1 and CDR2 are LNHNV and YYDKDF (reference sequence). The CDR3 sequence: CATSTAENYGYTF. The CDR3 bases are TGTGCCACCAGCACCGCCGAGAACTATGGCTACACCTTC.

At least ten counts were recorded for this clonotype. The CDR3 region is CASSLRAVGGDTGELFF. The CDR3 nucleotides are TGCGCCAGCAGCTTGAGGGCGGTAGGGGGCGACACCGGGGAGCTGTTTTTT. The chain has TRBV5-1 and TRBJ2-2; 7 bases agree with TRBD1. The V gene's germline CDR1 is SGHRS and CDR2 YFSETQ. The ends lost 1 base at V and 3 bases at J; junction bases unmatched: 9. CDR3 length: 17 residues.

The chain links TRBV7-2 to TRBJ1-1; D may be TRBD1 (6 bases). Trimming shortened V by 5 bases and J by 6 bases, and 16 bases separated the two germline ends. The CDR3 length is 14 residues. Germline lookup yields CDR1 SGHTA and CDR2 FQGNSA. CDR3 DNA sequence: TGTGCCAGCAGCCGCAACAGGGAACACGCTGAAGCTTTCTTT. Its translation: CASSRNREHAEAFF.